This T cell receptor (beta chain) was found in a study of CD8+ T cells in alopecia areata. Sequencing used cDNA as its template, made by extracting RNA and reverse transcribing it. The assay was immunoSEQ multiplex PCR, and TCRdb's table has in-frame clones only and misses some. The sample holds about 64,000 clones, 44% seen once. As concerns this clone: What it binds is unknown.

The investigators collected lesional scalp punch biopsies and peripheral blood from alopecia areata patients. The researchers isolated CD4+ and CD8+ T cells from PBMCs by sorting. The V gene end was trimmed by 5 bases and the J gene end by 2 bases; junction bases not matched to a gene: 3. Looked up from germline, CDR1 is SGHDN and CDR2 is FVKESK. This CDR3 contains 13 residues. General study results and limits: Researchers report lesional scalp, most notably alopecia totalis/universalis, outstripped normal scalp in clonality.

Sample: NKG2D-low CD8+ T cells sorted from blood. This receptor was taken from a human donor with alopecia areata. V gene TRBV14 combines with J gene TRBJ2-7; 7 bases line up with TRBD1. CDR3: CASSGDRAYEQYF. In DNA form, the CDR3 reads TGTGCCAGCAGCGGGGACAGAGCCTACGAGCAGTACTTC.